The source of this T cell receptor (beta chain) is a study of beta chain features in type 1 diabetes. Remarks on this clone: What it recognizes is unknown.

The study's findings and limits: Shorter TCRB CDR3s, moderately but significantly so, marked every one of the four CD4+ subsets in Type 1 diabetes patients. Compared to healthy donors, patients appeared to have naive, central memory and Treg TCRB repertoires that were more alike. VDJ junctions from type 1 diabetes patients carried fewer insertions and larger deletions.

As every portion of the isolated RNA was reverse transcribed, the sequencing read expressed TCRB transcripts. Sequencing used immunoSEQ multiplex PCR; TCRdb keeps in-frame clones, though not all of them. This table has 20,000 to 25,000 clones, approximately 57% appearing once. By way of CD45RO/CCR7/CD25/CD127/CD95/CD27, the CD4+ regulatory, stem cell-like memory, central memory and naive cells were sorted. Sorted populations all had greater than 95% purity. The specimen was stem cell memory CD4+ T cells from blood. The TCR was taken from a man younger than 30 with type 1 diabetes.

The CDR3 DNA follows: TGCGCCAGCAGTCGACAGGGAATTAGCTCCTACGAGCAGTACTTC. Protein sequence: CASSRQGISSYEQYF. This chain uses TRBV10-2 with TRBJ2-7; 7 positions agree with TRBD1. The CDR3 sequence is 15 residues long. V dropped 5 bases and J dropped 0; count of bases not matched to a gene: 7. Germline V gene lookup returns CDR1 WSHSY and CDR2 SAAADI.